This is a list of T cell receptor beta chains from one sample in a study of shared clonotypes between healthy human individuals. Assay: immunoSEQ multiplex PCR; the TCRdb copy retains only in-frame clones and omits some. The repertoire holds approximately 250,000 clones, 50% to 75% seen once, with 11% in the top ten. The specimen sequenced was memory CD4+ T cells sorted from blood. The receptors shown here come from a man aged 25 to 45 in good health. The CDR3 runs from the conserved cysteine through the conserved F or W. The D gene is left open where the match is weak. Only part of the rows carry a size: once, few, many, or a class if the clone is expanded.

j_call clone_size d_call v_call cdr3_aa cdr3_nt
TRBJ2-3 - TRBD2 TRBV9 CASSSSAGGPGDTQYF TGTGCCAGCAGCAGTTCGGCGGGAGGGCCTGGAGATACGCAGTATTTT
TRBJ2-1 - - TRBV28 CASSFGYPYNEQFF TGTGCCAGCAGTTTTGGGTACCCCTACAATGAGCAGTTCTTC
TRBJ2-2 - - TRBV5-1 CASSLVGASTGELFF TGCGCCAGCAGCTTGGTCGGGGCCAGCACCGGGGAGCTGTTTTTT
TRBJ2-3 few - TRBV27 CASSGQTLSTDTQYF TGTGCCAGCAGTGGACAGACCCTCAGCACAGATACGCAGTATTTT
TRBJ2-5 - - TRBV27 CASSLRGAESRQETQYF TGTGCCAGCAGTTTGAGGGGAGCCGAAAGCCGACAAGAGACCCAGTACTTC
TRBJ2-5 few - TRBV5-1 CASSLFQETQYF TGCGCCAGCAGCCTCTTCCAAGAGACCCAGTACTTC
TRBJ2-1 few - TRBV5-4 CASSLYPRSNEQFF TGTGCCAGCAGCTTGTACCCTAGGAGCAATGAGCAGTTCTTC
TRBJ2-5 few TRBD2 TRBV15 CATSDPLEREGRETQYF TGTGCCACCAGCGACCCCTTGGAGCGGGAGGGCCGAGAGACCCAGTACTTC
TRBJ2-5 few - TRBV5-1 CASSLDGREETQYF TGTGCCAGCAGCTTGGATGGACGGGAAGAGACCCAGTACTTC
TRBJ2-1 - TRBD2 TRBV7-9 CASSLALSGEYNEQFF TGTGCCAGCAGCTTAGCCCTGAGCGGGGAGTACAATGAGCAGTTCTTC
TRBJ1-1 once - TRBV9 CASSVGFESEAFF TGTGCCAGCAGCGTTGGGTTTGAATCTGAAGCTTTCTTT
TRBJ1-5 - - TRBV5-6 CASSSARGGSNQPQHF TGTGCCAGCAGCTCCGCTCGGGGCGGAAGCAATCAGCCCCAGCATTTT
TRBJ2-3 - TRBD2 TRBV7-2 CASSLTSGRTDTQYF TGTGCCAGCAGCTTAACTAGCGGGCGCACAGATACGCAGTATTTT
TRBJ2-2 - TRBD2 TRBV5-1 CASSFSGRGVWELFF TGCGCCAGCAGCTTTTCCGGGAGGGGTGTTTGGGAGCTGTTTTTT
TRBJ2-5 - - TRBV11-2 CASSLRTRGEETQYF TGTGCCAGCAGCTTAAGAACCAGGGGAGAAGAGACCCAGTACTTC
TRBJ2-3 once TRBD1 TRBV5-8 CASSLEGTVPDTQYF TGTGCCAGCAGCCTAGAAGGGACAGTCCCAGATACGCAGTATTTT
TRBJ2-3 - TRBD2 TRBV10-1 CASSESHSGNTRDTQYF TGCGCCAGCAGTGAGTCTCATAGCGGGAACACAAGAGATACGCAGTATTTT
TRBJ2-5 - - TRBV7-2 CASSLGNLRETQYF TGTGCCAGCAGCTTAGGGAACTTGAGGGAGACCCAGTACTTC